This T cell receptor beta chain derives from a study of cytomegalovirus exposure and HLA in healthy donors. The study, taken as a whole, reports: An analysis was carried out at a later point. It showed that HLA-associated TCR beta chains were more clonally expanded than equally common non-associated chains. Three of the chains that were CMV-associated were confirmed in vitro to be specific for CMV antigens. Earlier findings revealed that most TCR beta V segments proved productive either about 87% or about 30% of the time.

Germline CDR1 reads SGHNT; CDR2 reads YYREEE (reference sequence). J lost 2 bases, V lost 2 bases, and 5 bases had no gene match. This CDR3 comprises 15 residues. Worth noting for this clone: No antigen is known for it.

The PCR contained 60 Vbeta and 13 Jbeta primers. Sequencing used immunoSEQ multiplex PCR; TCRdb keeps in-frame clones, though not all of them. The sample holds 100,000 or so clones, about 80% seen once. The J gene is TRBJ2-5, the V gene TRBV5-4; 8 bases map to TRBD1. The specimen sequenced was PBMCs. The receptor comes from a man aged 40-49 years in good health and CMV-seronegative. The CDR3 loop reads CASSFRDRRQETQYF. The CDR3 nucleotides are TGTGCCAGCAGCTTCCGGGACAGGCGACAAGAGACCCAGTACTTC.